The 19 T cell receptor beta chains below were found in one sample sequenced in a study of T-cell memory formation after mild COVID-19. TCRdb processed the 5' RACE reads anew with MiXCR; each CDR3 protein has one entry. The sample lists hundreds of thousands of distinct CDR3 sequences, roughly 18% occurring once. The source material was PBMCs or a T cell subset sorted from them (not recorded which). These receptors were taken from an adult woman who had mild COVID-19 (a few samples of this study predate the infection). Cell type and time point are not known.

This clonotype has only a few counts. This chain links TRBV4-2 with TRBJ2-7; 11 nucleotides align to TRBD2. V shed 0 bases, J shed 3 bases, and the junction held 10 bases outside the gene matches. Per the germline V gene, CDR1 is LGHNA and CDR2 is YNFKEQ. The CDR3 length is 18 residues. Written as DNA, the CDR3 is TGTGCCAGCAGCCAAGATCGCTACAGAGGGACTAGCGGCTACGAGCAGTACTTC. Translation gives CASSQDRYRGTSGYEQYF.

This chain joins TRBV12-3 or TRBV12-4 and TRBJ1-1; D is undetermined. The CDR3 spans 14 residues. V lost 6 bases and J 0 bases, leaving 11 bases between the germline ends. In nucleotides, the CDR3 is TGTGCCAGCAGAAGCAGGCGGATGAACACTGAAGCTTTCTTT. Amino acids: CASRSRRMNTEAFF.

The CDR3 DNA is TGTGCCAGCAGACTGACAGGGGTCAATCAGCCCCAGCATTTT. This translates into CASRLTGVNQPQHF. This sequence joins TRBV6-5 and TRBJ1-5; 8 positions match TRBD1. Germline loops: CDR1 MNHEY, CDR2 SVGAGI. CDR3 length: 14 residues. The ends lost 6 bases at V and 3 bases at J; junction bases unmatched: 4.

This chain uses TRBV7-9 with TRBJ1-2, with a weak D call TRBD1 (5 bases). Trimming took off 1 base at V and 7 bases at J, with 16 bases between the two ends. CDR3 length equals 15 residues. The V gene's germline CDR1 is SEHNR and CDR2 FQNEAQ (reference sequence). CDR3 in amino acids: CASSLGGEGTGGYTF. As DNA, the CDR3 is TGTGCCAGCAGCTTAGGCGGCGAGGGGACGGGTGGCTACACCTTC.

This clonotype turned up a few times. The V gene is TRBV18, the J gene TRBJ1-1, with D tentatively TRBD1 (5 bases). The V end was cut by 7 bases, the J end by 1 base, with 10 bases between. Germline V gives CDR1 KGHSH, CDR2 LQKENI. The CDR3 has 13 residues. The CDR3 DNA reads TGTGCCAGCTGGGGGATCCCGAACACTGAAGCTTTCTTT. Its protein is CASWGIPNTEAFF.

This clonotype was seen more than once but under ten times. This chain uses TRBV4-2 with TRBJ1-2, with D possibly matching TRBD1 (5 bases). V was clipped by 1 base and J by 7 bases, with 7 bases between them. The CDR3 is 12 residues long. The V gene's germline CDR1 is LGHNA and CDR2 YNFKEQ. CDR3 amino acids: CASSQVGVGYTF. The CDR3 region has the DNA TGTGCCAGCAGCCAAGTGGGGGTTGGCTACACCTTC.

This clonotype was found a few times. The J gene is TRBJ1-1, the V gene TRBV30; the D is unclear. Trimming left V 4 bases short and J 1 base short, with 7 bases between. Per the germline V gene, CDR1 is GTSNPN and CDR2 is SVGIG (reference sequence). This CDR3 has 12 residues. As DNA, the CDR3 is TGTGCCTGGAACGGAGGGAACACTGAAGCTTTCTTT. It is translated as CAWNGGNTEAFF. Using reference TRBV30 and TRBJ1-1 for the parts outside the CDR3, the full variable domain is SQTIHQWPATLVQPVGSPLSLECTVEGTSNPNLYWYRQAAGRGLQLLFYSVGIGQISSEVPQNLSASRPQDRQFILSSKKLLLSDSGFYLCAWNGGNTEAFFGQGTRLTVV.

This clonotype has a count of ten or more. This sequence joins TRBV9 and TRBJ2-2, with unresolved D. The germline V gene encodes CDR1 SGDLS and CDR2 YYNGEE. V was cut by 4 bases and J by 4 bases, with 8 bases left in between. The CDR3 extends over 13 amino acids. The CDR3 sequence: CASSTRPTGELFF. DNA for the CDR3: TGTGCCAGCAGCACCCGTCCCACCGGGGAGCTGTTTTTT.

This sequence joins TRBV7-2 and TRBJ2-1; 10 bases fit TRBD2. There are 16 residues in the CDR3. J was trimmed by 6 bases and V by 5 bases; bases with no gene match: 10. Germline lookup yields CDR1 SGHTA and CDR2 FQGNSA. CDR3 in amino acids: CASSPLGSGRINEQFF. The CDR3 bases are TGTGCCAGCAGCCCACTGGGTAGCGGGAGGATCAATGAGCAGTTCTTC.

This rearrangement joins TRBV3-1 to TRBJ2-6, with D unclear. Germline loops: CDR1 LGHDT, CDR2 YNNKEL (reference sequence). Trimming left V 8 bases short and J 2 bases short, with 13 bases between. The CDR3 loop spans 15 amino acids. The CDR3 DNA follows: TGTGCCAGCTCTACCGTCGGAGCTGGGGCCAACGTCCTGACTTTC. Translating gives CASSTVGAGANVLTF.

The rearrangement uses TRBV20-1 and TRBJ1-2; D unresolved. This CDR3 has 15 residues. V dropped 0 bases and J dropped 6 bases, with 17 bases sitting between them. Germline V CDR1 and CDR2: DFQATT, SNEGSKA (reference sequence). The CDR3: CSARDIVGLHDGYTF. The CDR3 DNA follows: TGCAGTGCTAGAGATATCGTCGGTCTGCACGATGGCTACACCTTC.

The rearrangement joins TRBV5-4 to TRBJ2-6; the D is unclear. Trimming stripped 2 bases from V and 2 bases from J, with 8 bases between. The germline V gene encodes CDR1 SGHNT and CDR2 YYREEE (reference sequence). This CDR3 is 15 amino acids long. CDR3 loop: CASSFPDPGANVLTF. CDR3 sequence (DNA): TGTGCCAGCAGCTTTCCGGACCCTGGGGCCAACGTCCTGACTTTC.

CDR3 nucleotide sequence: TGTGCCAGCAGCCCTCTCGGGGGATCGCTGTACGAGCAGTACTTC. It codes for CASSPLGGSLYEQYF. This chain joins TRBV5-7 and TRBJ2-7, with a tentative D call TRBD2 (6 bases). TRBV5-7 is noted as an ORF with a role that remains uncertain. V was trimmed by 4 bases and J by 4 bases, leaving 18 bases between them. This CDR3 comprises 15 residues.

The rearrangement uses TRBV20-1 and TRBJ1-6, with D possibly being TRBD1 (5 bases). This CDR3 comprises 14 residues. The germline V gene has CDR1 DFQATT and CDR2 SNEGSKA (reference sequence). Trimming took 5 bases from V and 8 from J, leaving 16 bases between them. In DNA form, the CDR3 reads TGCAGTGCTCGCCGGGACCCTGGGGATTCACCCCTCCACTTT. This sequence encodes CSARRDPGDSPLHF.

This clonotype showed up just a few times. The rearrangement joins TRBV24-1 to TRBJ2-1; weak D call: TRBD2 (6 bases). Germline CDR1 reads KGHDR; CDR2 reads SFDVKD. The length of the CDR3 is 13 residues. Deletions cut 9 bases from V and 2 bases from J, with 10 bases between. The chain's CDR3 is CATGRGAYNEQFF. The CDR3 DNA reads as TGTGCCACCGGGCGGGGCGCCTACAATGAGCAGTTCTTC.

This clonotype turned up a few times. A read error may account for a junction end that differs from germline. V usage is TRBV28 and J usage is TRBJ2-1; 10 nucleotides match TRBD1. Germline loops: CDR1 MDHEN, CDR2 SYDVKM. CDR3 length equals 15 residues. The CDR3 region has the DNA TGTGCCAGCAGTTTGGACCGGGACAGGGGACCAATTGGCCTCTTC. This encodes CASSLDRDRGPIGLF. The full variable domain, rest sourced from reference TRBV28 and TRBJ2-1, is DVKVTQSSRYLVKRTGEKVFLECVQDMDHENMFWYRQDPGLGLRLIYFSYDVKMKEKGDIPEGYSVSREKKERFSLILESASTNQTSMYLCASSLDRDRGPIGLFGPGTRLTVL.

The sample holds many counts of this clonotype. This chain joins TRBV18 and TRBJ1-1, with D uncertain. The CDR3 is 14 amino acids. Trimming took off 3 bases at V and 1 base at J, with 9 bases between the two ends. The V gene's germline CDR1 is KGHSH and CDR2 LQKENI. CDR3 in DNA: TGTGCCAGCTCACCTATCCCCCAGAACACTGAAGCTTTCTTT. This translates into CASSPIPQNTEAFF.

This chain connects TRBV6-5 to TRBJ1-1; 8 nucleotides match TRBD1. The germline CDR1 and CDR2 sequences are MNHEY and SVGAGI. J lost 1 base, V lost 5 bases, and 9 bases had no gene match. This CDR3 has 16 amino acids. The CDR3 DNA sequence: TGTGCCAGCAGTCTAATTCGACAGGGGTGGAACACTGAAGCTTTCTTT. This codes for CASSLIRQGWNTEAFF.

The J gene is TRBJ1-5, the V gene TRBV4-1, with D maybe TRBD1 (5 bases). Germline-derived CDR1 and CDR2 are MGHRA and YSYEKL. V was trimmed by 1 base and J by 4 bases, leaving 11 bases between them. The CDR3 sequence is 15 residues long. The CDR3: CASSQVFGGNQPQHF. The CDR3 region has the DNA TGCGCCAGCAGCCAAGTCTTCGGGGGGAATCAGCCCCAGCATTTT.